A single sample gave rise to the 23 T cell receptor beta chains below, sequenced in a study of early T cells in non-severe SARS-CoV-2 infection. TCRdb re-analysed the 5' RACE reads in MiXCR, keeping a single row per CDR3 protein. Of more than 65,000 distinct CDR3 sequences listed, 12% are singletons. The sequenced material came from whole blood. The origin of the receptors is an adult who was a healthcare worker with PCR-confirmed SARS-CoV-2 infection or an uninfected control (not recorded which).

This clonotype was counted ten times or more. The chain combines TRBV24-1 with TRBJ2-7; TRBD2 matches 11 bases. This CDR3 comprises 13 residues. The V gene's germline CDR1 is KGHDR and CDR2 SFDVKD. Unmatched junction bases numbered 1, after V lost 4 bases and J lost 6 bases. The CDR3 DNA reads TGTGCCACCAGTGAGCTAGCGGGAGGCGAGCAGTACTTC. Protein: CATSELAGGEQYF.

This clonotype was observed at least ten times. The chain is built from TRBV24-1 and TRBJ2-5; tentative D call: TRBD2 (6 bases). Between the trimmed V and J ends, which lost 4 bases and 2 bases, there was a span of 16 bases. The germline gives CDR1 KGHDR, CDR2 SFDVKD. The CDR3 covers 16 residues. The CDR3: CATSEGGGRMQETQYF. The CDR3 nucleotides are TGTGCCACCAGTGAGGGAGGCGGCAGGATGCAAGAGACCCAGTACTTC.

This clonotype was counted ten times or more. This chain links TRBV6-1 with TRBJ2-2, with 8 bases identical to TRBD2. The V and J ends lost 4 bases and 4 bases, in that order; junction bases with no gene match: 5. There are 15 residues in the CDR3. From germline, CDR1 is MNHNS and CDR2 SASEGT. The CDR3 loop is CASSVGAGATGELFF. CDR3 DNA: TGTGCCAGCAGTGTGGGAGCGGGAGCCACCGGGGAGCTGTTTTTT.

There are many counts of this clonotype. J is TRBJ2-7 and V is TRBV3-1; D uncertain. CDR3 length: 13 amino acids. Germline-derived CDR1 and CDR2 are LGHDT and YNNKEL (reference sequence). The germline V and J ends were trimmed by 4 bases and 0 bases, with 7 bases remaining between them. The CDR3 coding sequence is TGTGCCAGCAGCCGCACAGTCTCCTACGAGCAGTACTTC. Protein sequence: CASSRTVSYEQYF.

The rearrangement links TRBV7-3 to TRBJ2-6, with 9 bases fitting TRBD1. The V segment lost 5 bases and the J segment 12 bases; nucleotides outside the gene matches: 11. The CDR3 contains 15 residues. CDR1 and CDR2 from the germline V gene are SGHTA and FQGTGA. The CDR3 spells CASSPGQGPSTVLTF. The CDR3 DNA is TGTGCCAGCAGCCCGGGACAGGGACCCAGTACCGTCCTGACTTTC.

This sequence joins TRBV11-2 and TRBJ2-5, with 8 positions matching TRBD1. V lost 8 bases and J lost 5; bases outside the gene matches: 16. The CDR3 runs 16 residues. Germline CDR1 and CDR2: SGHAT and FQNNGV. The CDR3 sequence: CASRPARGLGWETQYF. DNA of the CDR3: TGTGCCAGCCGCCCTGCCAGGGGGCTTGGATGGGAGACCCAGTACTTC.

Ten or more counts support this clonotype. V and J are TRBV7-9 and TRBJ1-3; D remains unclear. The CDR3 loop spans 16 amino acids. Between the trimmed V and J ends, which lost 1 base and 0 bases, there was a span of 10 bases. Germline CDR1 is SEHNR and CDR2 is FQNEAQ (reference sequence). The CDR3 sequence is CASSLVKGSSGNTIYF. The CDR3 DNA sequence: TGTGCCAGCAGCTTAGTGAAAGGTTCCTCTGGAAACACCATATATTTT.

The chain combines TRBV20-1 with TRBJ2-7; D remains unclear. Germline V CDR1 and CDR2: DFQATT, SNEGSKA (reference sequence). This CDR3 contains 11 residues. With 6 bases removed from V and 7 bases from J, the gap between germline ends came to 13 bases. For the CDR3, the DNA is TGCAGTGCCACCCCCCGGAGAGAGCAGTACTTC. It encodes CSATPRREQYF.

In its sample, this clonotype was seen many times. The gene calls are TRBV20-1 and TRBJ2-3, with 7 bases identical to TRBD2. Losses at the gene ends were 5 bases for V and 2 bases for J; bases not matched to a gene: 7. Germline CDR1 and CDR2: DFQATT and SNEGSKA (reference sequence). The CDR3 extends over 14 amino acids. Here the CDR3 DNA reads TGCAGTGCTGATAAACTAGCGATCACAGATACGCAGTATTTT. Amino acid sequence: CSADKLAITDTQYF.

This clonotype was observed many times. CDR3 nucleotides: TGTGCCAGCGGAGGACAGGGGTTCAATGAGCAGTTCTTC. Residues: CASGGQGFNEQFF. The chain has TRBV6-1 and TRBJ2-1; 9 bases map to TRBD1. Trimming cost V 8 bases and J 6 bases; bases outside gene matches: 5. There are 13 residues in the CDR3. Germline V lookup: CDR1 MNHNS, CDR2 SASEGT.

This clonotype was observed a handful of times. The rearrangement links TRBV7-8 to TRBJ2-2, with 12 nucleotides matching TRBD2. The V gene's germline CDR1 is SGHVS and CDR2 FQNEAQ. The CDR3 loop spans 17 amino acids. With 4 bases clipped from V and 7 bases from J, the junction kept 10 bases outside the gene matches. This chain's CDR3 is CASSSRLAGDLDGELFF. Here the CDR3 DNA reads TGTGCCAGCAGCTCCAGACTAGCGGGAGATTTAGACGGGGAGCTGTTTTTT.

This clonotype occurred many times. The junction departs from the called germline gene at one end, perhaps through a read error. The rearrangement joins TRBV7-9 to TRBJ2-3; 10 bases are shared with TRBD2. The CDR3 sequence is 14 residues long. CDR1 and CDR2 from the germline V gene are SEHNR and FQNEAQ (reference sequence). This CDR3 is CASSLAGAIDTQYF. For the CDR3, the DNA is TGTGCCAGCAGCCTAGCGGGAGCCATAGATACGCAGTATTTT.

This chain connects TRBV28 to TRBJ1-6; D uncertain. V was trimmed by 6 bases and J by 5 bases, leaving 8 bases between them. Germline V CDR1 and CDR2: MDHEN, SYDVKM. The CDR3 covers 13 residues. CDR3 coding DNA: TGTGCCAGCAGGGCTCCACATAATTCACCCCTCCACTTT. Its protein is CASRAPHNSPLHF.

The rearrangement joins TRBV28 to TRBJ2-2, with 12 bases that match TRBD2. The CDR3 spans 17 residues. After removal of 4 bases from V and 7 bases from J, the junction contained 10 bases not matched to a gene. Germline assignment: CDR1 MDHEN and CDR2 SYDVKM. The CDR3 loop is CASSSMASGRALGELFF. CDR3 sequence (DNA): TGTGCCAGCAGTTCGATGGCTAGCGGGAGGGCCCTCGGGGAGCTGTTTTTT. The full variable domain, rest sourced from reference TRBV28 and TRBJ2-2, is DVKVTQSSRYLVKRTGEKVFLECVQDMDHENMFWYRQDPGLGLRLIYFSYDVKMKEKGDIPEGYSVSREKKERFSLILESASTNQTSMYLCASSSMASGRALGELFFGEGSRLTVL.

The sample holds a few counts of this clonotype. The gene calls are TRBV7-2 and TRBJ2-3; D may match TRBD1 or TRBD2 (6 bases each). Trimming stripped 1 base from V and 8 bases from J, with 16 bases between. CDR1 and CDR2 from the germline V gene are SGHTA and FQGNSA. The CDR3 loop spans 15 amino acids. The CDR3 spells CASSLGASEGGTQYF. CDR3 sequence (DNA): TGTGCCAGCAGCTTAGGGGCCAGCGAGGGGGGTACGCAGTATTTT. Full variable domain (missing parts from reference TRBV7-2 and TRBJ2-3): GAGVSQSPSNKVTEKGKDVELRCDPISGHTALYWYRQSLGQGLEFLIYFQGNSAPDKSGLPSDRFSAERTGGSVSTLTIQRTQQEDSAVYLCASSLGASEGGTQYFGPGTRLTVL.

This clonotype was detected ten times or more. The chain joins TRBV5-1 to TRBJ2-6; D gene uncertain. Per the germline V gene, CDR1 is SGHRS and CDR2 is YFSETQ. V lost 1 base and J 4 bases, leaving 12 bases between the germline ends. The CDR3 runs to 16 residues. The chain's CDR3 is CASSLFAAVGANVLTF. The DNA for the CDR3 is TGCGCCAGCAGCTTGTTTGCCGCCGTGGGGGCCAACGTCCTGACTTTC.

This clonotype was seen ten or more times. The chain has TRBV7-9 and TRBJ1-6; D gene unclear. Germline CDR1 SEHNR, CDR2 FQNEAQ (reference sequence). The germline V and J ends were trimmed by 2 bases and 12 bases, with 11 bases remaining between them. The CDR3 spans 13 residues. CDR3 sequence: CASSLLAAEPLHF. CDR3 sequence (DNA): TGTGCCAGCAGCTTATTGGCGGCTGAACCCCTCCACTTT.

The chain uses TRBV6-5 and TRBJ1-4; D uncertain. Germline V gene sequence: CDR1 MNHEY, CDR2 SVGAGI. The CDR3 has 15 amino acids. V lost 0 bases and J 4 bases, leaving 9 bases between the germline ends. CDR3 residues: CASSYSRGYNEKLFF. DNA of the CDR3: TGTGCCAGCAGTTACTCACGAGGATATAATGAAAAACTGTTTTTT.

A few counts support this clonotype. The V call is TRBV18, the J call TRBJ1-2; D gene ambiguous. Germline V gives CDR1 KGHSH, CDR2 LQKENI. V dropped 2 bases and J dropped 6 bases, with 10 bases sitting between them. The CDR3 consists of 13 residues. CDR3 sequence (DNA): TGTGCCAGCTCACCAGCTAAGTCTGATGGCTACACCTTC. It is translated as CASSPAKSDGYTF.

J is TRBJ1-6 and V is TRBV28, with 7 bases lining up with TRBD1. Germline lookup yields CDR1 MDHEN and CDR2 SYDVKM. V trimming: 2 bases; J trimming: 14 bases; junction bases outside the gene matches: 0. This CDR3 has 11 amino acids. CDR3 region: CASSLGQALHF. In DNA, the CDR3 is TGTGCCAGCAGTTTAGGACAGGCCCTCCACTTT.

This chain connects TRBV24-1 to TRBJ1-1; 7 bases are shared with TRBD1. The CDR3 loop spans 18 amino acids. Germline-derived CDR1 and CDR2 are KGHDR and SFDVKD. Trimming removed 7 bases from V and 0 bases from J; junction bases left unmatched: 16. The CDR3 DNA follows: TGTGCCACCAGGGGCCGAACTGGGGACAGCCTCATGAACACTGAAGCTTTCTTT. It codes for CATRGRTGDSLMNTEAFF.

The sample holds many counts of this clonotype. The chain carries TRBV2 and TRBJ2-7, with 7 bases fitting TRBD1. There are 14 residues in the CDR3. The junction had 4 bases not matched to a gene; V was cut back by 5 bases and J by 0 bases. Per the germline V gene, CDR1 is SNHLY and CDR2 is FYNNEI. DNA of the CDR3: TGTGCCAGCAGTTTACAGGGGCCCTCCTACGAGCAGTACTTC. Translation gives CASSLQGPSYEQYF.

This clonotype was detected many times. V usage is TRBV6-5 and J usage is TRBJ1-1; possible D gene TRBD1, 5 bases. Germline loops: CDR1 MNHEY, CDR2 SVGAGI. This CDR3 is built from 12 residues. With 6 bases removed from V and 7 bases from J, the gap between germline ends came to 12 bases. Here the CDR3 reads CASSPDRFEAFF. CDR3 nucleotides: TGTGCCAGCAGCCCAGACAGATTTGAAGCTTTCTTT.